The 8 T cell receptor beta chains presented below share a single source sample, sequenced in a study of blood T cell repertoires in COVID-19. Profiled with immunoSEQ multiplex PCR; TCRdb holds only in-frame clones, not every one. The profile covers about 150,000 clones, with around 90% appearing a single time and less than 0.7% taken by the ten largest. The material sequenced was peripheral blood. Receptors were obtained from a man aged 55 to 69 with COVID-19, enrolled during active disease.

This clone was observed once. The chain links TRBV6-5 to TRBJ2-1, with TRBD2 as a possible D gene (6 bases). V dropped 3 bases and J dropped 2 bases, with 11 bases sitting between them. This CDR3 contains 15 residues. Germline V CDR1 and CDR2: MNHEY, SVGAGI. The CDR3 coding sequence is TGTGCCAGCAGTTATTCCGGGGGACCCTACAATGAGCAGTTCTTC. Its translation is CASSYSGGPYNEQFF.

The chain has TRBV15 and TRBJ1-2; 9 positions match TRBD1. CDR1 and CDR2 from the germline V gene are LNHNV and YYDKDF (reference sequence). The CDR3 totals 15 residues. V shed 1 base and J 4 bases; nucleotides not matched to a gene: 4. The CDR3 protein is CATSRAGQGGYGYTF. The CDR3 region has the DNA TGTGCCACCAGCAGAGCGGGACAGGGTGGCTATGGCTACACCTTC.

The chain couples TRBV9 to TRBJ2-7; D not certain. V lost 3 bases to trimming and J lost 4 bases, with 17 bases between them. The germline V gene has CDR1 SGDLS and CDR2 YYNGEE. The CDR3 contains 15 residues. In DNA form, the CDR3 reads TGTGCCAGCAGCGAACGGAACGCGGCATTTTACGAGCAGTACTTC. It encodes CASSERNAAFYEQYF.

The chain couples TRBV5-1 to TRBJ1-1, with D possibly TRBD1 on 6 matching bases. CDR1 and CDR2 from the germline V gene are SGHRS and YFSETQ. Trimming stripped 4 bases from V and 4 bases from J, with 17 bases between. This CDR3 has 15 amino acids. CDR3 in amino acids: CASSPRLQGSTEAFF. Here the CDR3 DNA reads TGCGCCAGCAGCCCCCGACTCCAGGGGAGCACTGAAGCTTTCTTT.

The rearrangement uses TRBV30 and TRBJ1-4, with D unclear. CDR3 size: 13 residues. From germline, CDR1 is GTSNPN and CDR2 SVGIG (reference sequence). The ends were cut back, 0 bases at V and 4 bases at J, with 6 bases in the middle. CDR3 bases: TGTGCCTGGAGTGTCGGGGTTAATGAAAAACTGTTTTTT. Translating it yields CAWSVGVNEKLFF.

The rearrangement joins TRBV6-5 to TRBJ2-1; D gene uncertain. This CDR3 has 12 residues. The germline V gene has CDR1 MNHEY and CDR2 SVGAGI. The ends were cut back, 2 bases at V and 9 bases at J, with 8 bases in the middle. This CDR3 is CASSYQVGEQFF. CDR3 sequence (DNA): TGTGCCAGCAGTTACCAGGTTGGTGAGCAGTTCTTC.

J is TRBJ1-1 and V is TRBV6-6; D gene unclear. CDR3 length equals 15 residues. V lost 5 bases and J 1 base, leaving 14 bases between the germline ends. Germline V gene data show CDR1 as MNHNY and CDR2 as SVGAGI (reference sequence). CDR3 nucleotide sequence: TGTGCCAGCAGTGACCCGGGGTGGACGAACACTGAAGCTTTCTTT. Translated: CASSDPGWTNTEAFF.

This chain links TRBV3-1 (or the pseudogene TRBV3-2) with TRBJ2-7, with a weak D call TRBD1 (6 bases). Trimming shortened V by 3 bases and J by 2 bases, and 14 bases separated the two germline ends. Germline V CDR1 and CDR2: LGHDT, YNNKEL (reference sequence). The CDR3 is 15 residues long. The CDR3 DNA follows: TGTGCCAGCAGCCAGGACCCCAGGGGAGCCTACGAGCAGTACTTC. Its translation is CASSQDPRGAYEQYF.